A single sample is the source of the 14 T cell receptor beta chains below, sequenced in a study of blood T cell repertoires in COVID-19. The data were produced by immunoSEQ multiplex PCR, yet TCRdb's version contains in-frame clones alone and is incomplete. This table has around 250,000 clones, about nine tenths appearing once. The sequencing sample was made of PBMCs or T cells enriched from blood (not recorded which). The source is a woman between 25 and 40 years old with acute COVID-19.

The chain couples TRBV19 to TRBJ2-7, with 14 bases that match TRBD2. The V segment lost 7 bases and the J segment 6 bases; nucleotides outside the gene matches: 8. This CDR3 region has 15 residues. Germline assignment: CDR1 LNHDA and CDR2 SQIVND (reference sequence). This CDR3 reads CASMGTSGGPGEQYF. The CDR3 coding sequence is TGTGCCAGTATGGGGACTAGCGGGGGTCCGGGCGAGCAGTACTTC.

CDR3 in DNA: TGCAGTGCTAGTTCCAGGGGGAACAATGAGCAGTTCTTC. It codes for CSASSRGNNEQFF. The genes are TRBV20-1 and TRBJ2-1, with 7 bases that match TRBD1. Trimming at V came to 3 bases and at J to 5 bases, leaving 4 bases not matched to a gene. The CDR3 contains 13 residues. Looked up from germline, CDR1 is DFQATT and CDR2 is SNEGSKA (reference sequence).

The chain is built from TRBV28 and TRBJ2-7; D may be TRBD2 (7 bases). Germline assignment: CDR1 MDHEN and CDR2 SYDVKM. This CDR3 has 15 amino acids. V lost 5 bases and J 1 base, leaving 15 bases between the germline ends. The CDR3: CASSVGRGPSYEQYF. For the CDR3, the DNA is TGTGCCAGCAGTGTCGGGCGGGGGCCTTCCTACGAGCAGTACTTC.

V gene TRBV6-4 combines with J gene TRBJ2-3; 14 bases fit TRBD2. CDR1 MRHNA and CDR2 SNTAGT come from the germline V gene. This CDR3 is built from 16 residues. The J segment lost 4 bases and the V segment lost 2 bases, leaving 2 bases of the junction unmatched. The CDR3 protein is CASSDGLAGGADTQYF. Here the CDR3 DNA reads TGTGCCAGCAGTGACGGACTAGCGGGAGGCGCAGATACGCAGTATTTT.

The chain combines TRBV12-3 or TRBV12-4 with TRBJ1-4; weak D call: TRBD1 (6 bases). Trimming cost V 10 bases and J 5 bases, with 14 bases left between them. CDR3 length: 13 amino acids. CDR3 bases: TGTGCCATCCAGGACAGACTAAATGAAAAACTGTTTTTT. This sequence encodes CAIQDRLNEKLFF.

The chain recombines TRBV6-1 with TRBJ1-2; 8 nucleotides line up with TRBD1. This CDR3 is built from 16 residues. CDR1 MNHNS and CDR2 SASEGT come from the germline V gene. The trim removed 0 bases at V and 3 bases at J, leaving 6 bases unmatched. CDR3 nucleotide sequence: TGTGCCAGCAGTGAAGCTGGGACAGGAGAAGACTATGGCTACACCTTC. Amino acid sequence: CASSEAGTGEDYGYTF.

The chain links TRBV5-6 to TRBJ2-2, with TRBD2 matching 11 bases. The CDR3 covers 19 residues. CDR1 and CDR2 from the germline V gene are SGHDT and YYEEEE. The V segment lost 4 bases and the J segment 3 bases; nucleotides outside the gene matches: 14. Here the CDR3 reads CASSSSGRAGVFDTGELFF. CDR3 nucleotides: TGTGCCAGCAGCAGTAGCGGGAGGGCCGGTGTTTTCGACACCGGGGAGCTGTTTTTT.

The CDR3 reads CASSGLRRGHSYEQYF. The CDR3 region has the DNA TGTGCCAGCAGCGGCCTTCGTAGGGGGCACTCCTACGAGCAGTACTTC. The rearrangement joins TRBV11-2 to TRBJ2-7, with 7 bases fitting TRBD1. With 5 bases clipped from V and 0 bases from J, the junction kept 10 bases outside the gene matches. In germline, CDR1 is SGHAT, CDR2 FQNNGV. The CDR3 loop spans 16 amino acids.

The CDR3: CASSLGSGNEQYF. CDR3 sequence (DNA): TGTGCCAGCAGCTTGGGTAGCGGGAACGAGCAGTACTTC. The rearrangement uses TRBV5-8 and TRBJ2-7; 8 nucleotides align to TRBD2. The V gene's germline CDR1 is SGHTS and CDR2 YDEGEE. This CDR3 region has 13 residues. V lost 0 bases to trimming and J lost 5 bases; unmatched junction nucleotides: 1.

The gene calls are TRBV10-1 and TRBJ2-7; 11 bases fit TRBD2. The CDR3 length is 15 residues. V shed 0 bases and J 6 bases; nucleotides not matched to a gene: 4. Germline V gene data show CDR1 as WNHNN and CDR2 as SYGVQD (reference sequence). Here the CDR3 reads CASSESRLAGSEQYF. Here the CDR3 DNA reads TGCGCCAGCAGTGAGTCTAGACTAGCGGGAAGCGAGCAGTACTTC.

V and J are TRBV6-5 and TRBJ1-1, with D possibly TRBD1 on 5 matching bases. Trimming shortened V by 5 bases and J by 4 bases, and 17 bases separated the two germline ends. CDR1 and CDR2 (germline): MNHEY, SVGAGI. The CDR3 has 15 amino acids. As DNA, the CDR3 is TGTGCCAGCAGTCTAGATGGCAGGGCAGGCACTGAAGCTTTCTTT. Residues: CASSLDGRAGTEAFF.

The chain carries TRBV14 and TRBJ1-6; TRBD1 aligns across 7 bases. The trim removed 4 bases at V and 0 bases at J, leaving 9 bases unmatched. There are 18 residues in the CDR3. Germline assignment: CDR1 SGHDN and CDR2 FVKESK. DNA for the CDR3: TGTGCCAGCAGCCCACCAACAGGGGCCAACTCCTATAATTCACCCCTCCACTTT. It is translated as CASSPPTGANSYNSPLHF. Variable domain in full (rest from reference TRBV14 and TRBJ1-6): EAGVTQFPSHSVIEKGQTVTLRCDPISGHDNLYWYRRVMGKEIKFLLHFVKESKQDESGMPNNRFLAERTGGTYSTLKVQPAELEDSGVYFCASSPPTGANSYNSPLHFGNGTRLTVT.

The chain is built from TRBV24-1 and TRBJ2-1; 12 bases are a match to TRBD2. The J segment lost 3 bases and the V segment lost 3 bases, leaving 8 bases of the junction unmatched. CDR1 and CDR2 (germline): KGHDR, SFDVKD. The length of the CDR3 is 18 residues. The CDR3, as DNA: TGTGCCACCAGTGATCCGACTAGCGGGAGTGGGGTCTACAATGAGCAGTTCTTC. This codes for CATSDPTSGSGVYNEQFF.

This clone has only a few counts. V is TRBV7-3 and J is TRBJ2-2; 7 nucleotides align to TRBD2. J gave up 3 bases and V 5 bases, and 9 bases lay outside the gene matches. This CDR3 spans 16 amino acids. Germline V CDR1 and CDR2: SGHTA, FQGTGA. For the CDR3, the DNA is TGTGCCAGCAGCATAAGCGGCGGGAGCGACACCGGGGAGCTGTTTTTT. Protein product: CASSISGGSDTGELFF.